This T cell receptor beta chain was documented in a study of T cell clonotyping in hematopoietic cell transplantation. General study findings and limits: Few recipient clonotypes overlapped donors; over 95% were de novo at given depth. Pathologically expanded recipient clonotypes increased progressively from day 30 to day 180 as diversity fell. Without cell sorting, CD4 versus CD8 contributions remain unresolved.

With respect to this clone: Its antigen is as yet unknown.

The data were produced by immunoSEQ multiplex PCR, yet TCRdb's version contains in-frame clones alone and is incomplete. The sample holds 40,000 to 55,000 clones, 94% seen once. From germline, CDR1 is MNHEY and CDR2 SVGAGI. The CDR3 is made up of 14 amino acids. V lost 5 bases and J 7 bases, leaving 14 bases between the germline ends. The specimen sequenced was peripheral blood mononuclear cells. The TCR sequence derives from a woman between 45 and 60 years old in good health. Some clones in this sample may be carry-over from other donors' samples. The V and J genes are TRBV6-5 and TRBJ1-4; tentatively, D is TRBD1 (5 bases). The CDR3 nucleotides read TGTGCCAGCAGTGTTCAGGGTCGAGGTGAAAAACTGTTTTTT. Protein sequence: CASSVQGRGEKLFF.